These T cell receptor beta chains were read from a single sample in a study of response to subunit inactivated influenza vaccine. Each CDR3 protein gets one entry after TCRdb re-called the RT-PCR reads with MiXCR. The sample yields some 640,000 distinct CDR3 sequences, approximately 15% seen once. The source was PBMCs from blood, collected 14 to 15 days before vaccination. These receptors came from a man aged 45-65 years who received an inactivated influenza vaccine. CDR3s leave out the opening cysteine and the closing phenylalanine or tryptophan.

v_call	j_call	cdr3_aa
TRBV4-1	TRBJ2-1	ASSRSSSGAHSYNEQF
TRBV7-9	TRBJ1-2	ASSLSAPAHGYT
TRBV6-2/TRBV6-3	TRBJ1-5	ASRAGGGSNQPQH
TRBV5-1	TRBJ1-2	ASSFSRGHYGYT
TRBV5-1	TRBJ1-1	ASRVDTEAF
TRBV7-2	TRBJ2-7	ASSRGRAESSYEQY
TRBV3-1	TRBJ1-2	ASSQDRWDGYT
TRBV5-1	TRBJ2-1	ASSVETSGVHNEQF
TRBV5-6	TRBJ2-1	ASSSGGVFEWYNEQF
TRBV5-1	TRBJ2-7	ASISEGGYEQY
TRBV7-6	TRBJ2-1	ASSPLAGVRNEQF
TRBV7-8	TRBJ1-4	ASSLGRRLTNEKLF
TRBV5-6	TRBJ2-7	ASSLERGLYEQY
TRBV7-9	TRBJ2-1	ASIATGTGDDEQF
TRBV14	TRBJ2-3	ASSQDAAYGTQY
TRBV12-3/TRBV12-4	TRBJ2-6	ASSFFRPGANVLT
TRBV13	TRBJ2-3	ASSLGFSGGAADTQY
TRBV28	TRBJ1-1	ASSSIDTSGQTEAF
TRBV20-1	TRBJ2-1	SARDRLAGVTNEQF
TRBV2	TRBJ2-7	ASSERWSSIYEQY
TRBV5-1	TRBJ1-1	ASSLRRERGEAF
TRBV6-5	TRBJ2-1	ASSYAHQGASSYNEQF
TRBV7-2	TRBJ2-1	ASSGLAGGNNEQF
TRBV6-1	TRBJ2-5	ASSTTGGGETQY
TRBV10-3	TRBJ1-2	AISESGAGQWERYGYT
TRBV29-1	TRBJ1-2	SVVGAHYGYT
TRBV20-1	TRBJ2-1	SANGLAGGLFYNEQF